The rows below give T cell receptor beta chains drawn from one sample of a study of Graves' ophthalmopathy and Graves' hyperthyroidism. MiXCR, run by TCRdb on the multiplex PCR reads, gives a single entry per CDR3 protein. Of 560,000 or so distinct CDR3 sequences listed, roughly 40% are singletons. Sequenced: peripheral blood or thyroid tissue (not recorded which). The receptors originated from an adult man with Graves' hyperthyroidism. Each CDR3 is given with its conserved first and last residue. The D gene is left open where the match is weak. Expanded clones get a size class; other rows say once, few or many, or leave the size out.

TRBV29-1,NA,TRBJ2-2,NA,CSRQVNTGELFF,TGCAGCCGTCAGGTGAACACCGGGGAGCTGTTTTTT
TRBV7-8,NA,TRBJ2-7,many,CASSLWDQGYEQYF,TGTGCCAGCAGCTTATGGGACCAAGGCTACGAGCAGTACTTC
TRBV20-1,NA,TRBJ1-2,NA,CSAMDTRGGSGYTF,TGCAGTGCCATGGACACCCGGGGCGGATCGGGCTACACCTTC
TRBV3-1,NA,TRBJ1-2,many,CASSPRPQGDYTF,TGTGCCAGCAGCCCCCGTCCACAGGGTGACTACACCTTC
TRBV2,NA,TRBJ2-1,once,CASSPSARGSYNEQFF,TGTGCCAGCAGTCCCTCAGCGCGCGGGTCCTACAATGAGCAGTTCTTC
TRBV15,NA,TRBJ1-2,NA,CATSPREFDGYTF,TGTGCCACCAGTCCCCGGGAGTTTGATGGCTACACCTTC
TRBV11-2,NA,TRBJ1-1,NA,CASSLEGGGLRTEAFF,TGTGCCAGCAGCTTAGAAGGGGGGGGATTAAGGACTGAAGCTTTCTTT
TRBV18,NA,TRBJ2-5,few,CASSSQIQETQYF,TGTGCCAGCTCATCACAGATTCAAGAGACCCAGTACTTC
TRBV7-2,TRBD2,TRBJ2-2,NA,CASSLSTGTSLGAGELFF,TGTGCCAGCAGCCTAAGCACCGGGACTAGCTTAGGGGCCGGGGAGCTGTTTTTT
TRBV7-9,NA,TRBJ1-2,NA,CASGAGQANYGYTF,TGTGCCAGCGGAGCAGGACAAGCGAACTATGGCTACACCTTC
TRBV27,TRBD1,TRBJ2-5,NA,CASSSRSRGLETQYF,TGTGCCAGCAGTTCCCGGAGCAGGGGGTTGGAGACCCAGTACTTC
TRBV10-2,TRBD2,TRBJ2-5,NA,CAIGLAGEEETQYF,TGCGCCATCGGTCTAGCGGGGGAGGAAGAGACCCAGTACTTC
TRBV7-2,NA,TRBJ1-5,NA,CAGSSDGRNQPQHF,TGTGCCGGCAGCTCGGACGGACGCAATCAGCCCCAGCATTTT
TRBV10-3,NA,TRBJ1-2,NA,CASSRVMDLGGGYTF,TGTGCCAGCAGCCGAGTCATGGATCTTGGGGGAGGCTACACCTTC
TRBV28,NA,TRBJ1-2,many,CASSAMGTVDF,TGTGCCAGCAGTGCAATGGGGACGGTGGACTTC
TRBV20-1,NA,TRBJ1-1,NA,CSARDLVLATEAFF,TGCAGTGCTAGAGATTTGGTTTTGGCAACTGAAGCTTTCTTT
TRBV10-3,TRBD1,TRBJ1-1,NA,CAVSDDRGPVAFF,TGTGCCGTCAGTGATGACAGGGGGCCTGTGGCTTTCTTT
TRBV24-1,TRBD1,TRBJ2-2,few,CATSGLTRTGWMPGELFF,TGTGCCACCAGCGGACTAACACGGACAGGGTGGATGCCCGGGGAGCTGTTTTTT
TRBV5-1,NA,TRBJ1-2,NA,CASSSQHSSTDNGYTF,TGCGCCAGCAGCTCTCAACACAGCTCCACCGACAATGGCTACACCTTC
TRBV19,NA,TRBJ1-1,many,CASSTGIGNTEAFF,TGTGCCAGTAGTACAGGGATAGGGAACACTGAAGCTTTCTTT
TRBV20-1,NA,TRBJ2-7,NA,CSATGTTGPNEQYF,TGCAGTGCCACCGGGACGACGGGGCCCAATGAGCAGTACTTC
TRBV10-3,TRBD2,TRBJ2-1,few,CAISGGLAGDEQFF,TGTGCCATCAGTGGGGGACTAGCGGGGGATGAGCAGTTCTTC
TRBV2,NA,TRBJ1-6,NA,CASSDQGRDGLHF,TGTGCCAGCAGTGACCAGGGGAGGGATGGCCTCCACTTT
TRBV29-1,NA,TRBJ1-4,many,CSVRFAGTTNEKLFF,TGCAGCGTCAGATTTGCCGGGACTACTAATGAAAAACTGTTTTTT
TRBV29-1,NA,TRBJ2-5,once,CSVEDVHRETQYF,TGCAGCGTTGAAGATGTACACAGGGAGACCCAGTACTTC
TRBV20-1,NA,TRBJ2-2,once,CSARADKYTGELFF,TGCAGTGCTAGAGCAGACAAGTACACCGGGGAGCTGTTTTTT
TRBV2,NA,TRBJ1-1,NA,CAITKGYSNTEAFF,TGTGCCATCACCAAGGGGTATTCTAACACTGAAGCTTTCTTT
TRBV5-6,NA,TRBJ1-2,NA,CASSLIQDGNSNYGYTF,TGTGCCAGCAGCTTGATCCAGGACGGTAACTCTAACTATGGCTACACCTTC
TRBV19,TRBD1,TRBJ1-5,once,CASSIVQGQGVSSQHF,TGTGCCAGTAGTATAGTACAGGGACAGGGGGTCTCTTCCCAGCATTTT
TRBV7-9,TRBD1,TRBJ2-2,NA,CASSLSTGTGVGGLFF,TGTGCCAGCAGCCTAAGCACCGGGACAGGTGTTGGAGGGCTGTTTTTT
TRBV19,NA,TRBJ2-7,once,CASSIIGGMNYEQYF,TGTGCCAGTAGTATCATAGGCGGGATGAATTACGAGCAGTACTTC
TRBV30,NA,TRBJ1-2,NA,CAWMAGRYTF,TGTGCCTGGATGGCGGGCCGCTACACCTTC
TRBV29-1,NA,TRBJ1-3,many,CSVEASPASSGNTIYF,TGCAGCGTTGAAGCTTCCCCGGCATCCTCTGGAAACACCATATATTTT
TRBV9,NA,TRBJ2-3,few,CASSVGGASTDTQYF,TGTGCCAGCAGCGTTGGAGGGGCAAGCACAGATACGCAGTATTTT
TRBV6-6,TRBD1,TRBJ1-6,few,CASSALPGQGDYNSPLHF,TGTGCCAGCAGCGCCCTTCCGGGACAGGGGGACTATAATTCACCCCTCCACTTT
TRBV12-5,NA,TRBJ2-7,few,CASGFTGRRYEQYF,TGTGCTAGTGGTTTTACGGGACGTCGGTACGAGCAGTACTTC
TRBV6-2/TRBV6-3,TRBD2,TRBJ2-7,NA,CASSYGSGHSYEQYF,TGTGCCAGCAGTTACGGTAGCGGGCACTCCTACGAGCAGTACTTC
TRBV19,NA,TRBJ1-5,few,CASSIKAPRQPQHF,TGTGCCAGTAGTATAAAGGCGCCCCGTCAGCCCCAGCATTTT
TRBV20-1,NA,TRBJ2-5,many,CSARAQETQYF,TGCAGTGCTCGGGCCCAAGAGACCCAGTACTTC
TRBV7-6,TRBD1,TRBJ1-4,NA,CASSLAPSGEQYRGNEKLFF,TGTGCCAGCAGCTTAGCCCCCAGTGGCGAGCAGTACAGGGGTAATGAAAAACTGTTTTTT
TRBV7-9,TRBD1,TRBJ1-5,NA,CASSYDSGTDQPQHF,TGTGCCAGCAGCTACGATTCCGGGACAGATCAGCCCCAGCATTTT